A single sample is the source of the 30 T cell receptor beta chains below, sequenced in a study of T cell repertoires and Cas9 in healthy adults. Produced via immunoSEQ multiplex PCR; TCRdb's table is partial and in-frame only. The top ten hold less than 9.5% of the sample, which has over a thousand clones, around 81% seen once. The sample comprised SpCas9-reactive Tregs (CD4+, CD25+, CD127-, CD137+, CD154-) from PBMCs; culture status not recorded. These TCRs come from a human donor in good health.

The CDR3, as DNA: TGCGCCAGCAGCCAATTCACGCCCGGGTACGGCTACACCTTC. Encoded protein: CASSQFTPGYGYTF. The chain carries TRBV4-3 and TRBJ1-2; D is undetermined. Trimming pared 2 bases from V and 8 bases from J, leaving 15 bases between. Germline CDR1 is LGHNA and CDR2 is YSLEER. The CDR3 is made up of 14 amino acids.

This clone was detected once. The CDR3 loop is CATKGRTYEQYF. The CDR3 nucleotides are TGTGCCACCAAGGGACGGACCTACGAGCAGTACTTC. The V and J genes are TRBV2 and TRBJ2-5; tentatively, D is TRBD1 or TRBD2 (5 bases each). The J call may be wrong; the DNA end is better matched by TRBJ2-7. This CDR3 is 12 amino acids long. Germline V gives CDR1 SNHLY, CDR2 FYNNEI.

The chain recombines TRBV7-8 with TRBJ1-5; D possibly corresponds to TRBD1 (6 bases). This CDR3 has 14 residues. Germline V gives CDR1 SGHVS, CDR2 FQNEAQ. V gave up 3 bases and J gave up 5 bases, with 11 bases separating them. In nucleotides, the CDR3 is TGTGCCAGCAGCTTCGACAGGAATTATCAGCCCCAGCATTTT. Its protein product is CASSFDRNYQPQHF.

The V call is TRBV18, the J call TRBJ2-5; the D gene is possibly TRBD2 (6 bases). The V gene lost 1 base and the J gene lost 9 bases, with 18 bases spanning the gap. The CDR3 sequence is 15 residues long. In germline, CDR1 is KGHSH, CDR2 LQKENI. The CDR3: CASSPLRGNTGAQYF. CDR3 sequence (DNA): TGTGCCAGCTCACCACTTCGGGGCAACACGGGGGCCCAGTACTTC.

CDR3 sequence (DNA): TGCGCCAGCAGCTTGGACAGGCCCACTGAAGCTTTCTTT. Its translation: CASSLDRPTEAFF. The genes are TRBV5-1 and TRBJ1-1; tentative D call: TRBD1 (5 bases). Germline V gives CDR1 SGHRS, CDR2 YFSETQ. CDR3 size: 13 residues. V was cut by 0 bases and J by 4 bases, with 7 bases left in between. Using reference TRBV5-1 and TRBJ1-1 for the parts outside the CDR3, the full variable domain is KAGVTQTPRYLIKTRGQQVTLSCSPISGHRSVSWYQQTPGQGLQFLFEYFSETQRNKGNFPGRFSGRQFSNSRSEMNVSTLELGDSALYLCASSLDRPTEAFFGQGTRLTVV.

V is TRBV7-3 and J is TRBJ2-3, with D maybe TRBD2 (5 bases). Trimming pared 2 bases from V and 1 base from J, leaving 10 bases between. This CDR3 has 15 amino acids. Germline assignment: CDR1 SGHTA and CDR2 FQGTGA. Here the CDR3 reads CASSLEAGRTDTQYF. The CDR3, as DNA: TGTGCCAGCAGCTTAGAGGCGGGCCGCACAGATACGCAGTATTTT.

This clone was counted between two and nine times. The genes are TRBV7-3 and TRBJ2-1; 9 nucleotides align to TRBD2. V lost 0 bases, J lost 4 bases, and 4 bases stayed unmatched. The CDR3 is 16 residues long. In germline, CDR1 is SGHTA, CDR2 FQGTGA. Written as DNA, the CDR3 is TGTGCCAGCAGCTTAACAGGGCTAGCGGGGTACAATGAGCAGTTCTTC. This sequence encodes CASSLTGLAGYNEQFF.

The chain employs TRBV7-9 and TRBJ1-3, with 9 bases aligning to TRBD1. This CDR3 comprises 16 residues. Losses at the gene ends were 10 bases for V and 9 bases for J; bases not matched to a gene: 19. The germline gives CDR1 SEHNR, CDR2 FQNEAQ (reference sequence). This CDR3 reads CAIPGQGLGNPGTIYF. CDR3 bases: TGTGCCATCCCGGGACAGGGTCTTGGGAACCCCGGCACCATATATTTT. Using reference TRBV7-9 and TRBJ1-3 for the parts outside the CDR3, the full variable domain is DTGVSQNPRHKITKRGQNVTFRCDPISEHNRLYWYRQTLGQGPEFLTYFQNEAQLEKSRLLSDRFSAERPKGSFSTLEIQRTEQGDSAMYLCAIPGQGLGNPGTIYFGEGSWLTVV.

The chain carries TRBV27 and TRBJ2-1; D perhaps matches TRBD2 (5 bases). Germline-derived CDR1 and CDR2 are MNHEY and SMNVEV (reference sequence). V lost 4 bases and J lost 0, with 10 bases in between. This CDR3 contains 15 residues. This chain's CDR3 is CASSSLAGSYNEQFF. The CDR3 DNA reads TGTGCCAGCAGTTCCCTAGCCGGCTCCTACAATGAGCAGTTCTTC.

The J gene is TRBJ2-3, the V gene TRBV6-6, with 8 nucleotides matching TRBD2. The junction had 11 bases not matched to a gene; V was cut back by 6 bases and J by 9 bases. The V gene's germline CDR1 is MNHNY and CDR2 SVGAGI (reference sequence). The CDR3 extends over 14 amino acids. This CDR3 is CASSPGLAGGTQYF. The CDR3 DNA reads as TGTGCCAGCAGCCCTGGACTAGCCGGCGGGACGCAGTATTTT.

The V gene is TRBV9, the J gene TRBJ2-3, with 12 bases identical to TRBD2. Looked up from germline, CDR1 is SGDLS and CDR2 is YYNGEE. The CDR3 consists of 14 residues. V lost 4 bases and J lost 5; bases outside the gene matches: 2. The CDR3 sequence: CASSMGLAGDTQYF. As DNA, the CDR3 is TGTGCCAGCAGCATGGGACTAGCGGGAGATACGCAGTATTTT.

The V gene is TRBV27, the J gene TRBJ1-1; D unresolved. V lost 3 bases and J 1 base, leaving 15 bases between the germline ends. CDR3 length: 16 amino acids. Germline lookup yields CDR1 MNHEY and CDR2 SMNVEV (reference sequence). CDR3 protein: CASSLSGSVRNTEAFF. As DNA, the CDR3 is TGTGCCAGCAGTTTGTCCGGGAGTGTAAGGAACACTGAAGCTTTCTTT.

The V call is TRBV28, the J call TRBJ2-1; 8 nucleotides align to TRBD2. The V segment lost 1 base and the J segment 8 bases; nucleotides outside the gene matches: 10. There are 16 residues in the CDR3. The germline V gene has CDR1 MDHEN and CDR2 SYDVKM. CDR3 region: CASSLYLPGGFYEQFF. The CDR3 coding sequence is TGTGCCAGCAGTTTATATCTCCCGGGAGGGTTTTATGAGCAGTTCTTC.

V is TRBV4-1 and J is TRBJ2-5; TRBD2 matches 9 bases. In germline, CDR1 is MGHRA, CDR2 YSYEKL. With 1 base clipped from V and 0 bases from J, the junction kept 6 bases outside the gene matches. This CDR3 has 17 residues. The CDR3 loop reads CASSQGLAGRYQETQYF. CDR3 bases: TGCGCCAGCAGCCAAGGGCTAGCGGGGAGGTACCAAGAGACCCAGTACTTC.

The rearrangement uses TRBV25-1 and TRBJ2-3; TRBD1 agrees at 9 bases. The V segment lost 6 bases and the J segment 3 bases; nucleotides outside the gene matches: 7. The CDR3 has 15 amino acids. Germline V gene sequence: CDR1 MGHDK, CDR2 SYGVNS. The CDR3 loop reads CASRPGQGFTDTQYF. For the CDR3, the DNA is TGTGCCAGCAGACCGGGACAGGGATTTACAGATACGCAGTATTTT.

The chain uses TRBV18 and TRBJ2-1; TRBD1 matches 7 bases. V gave up 3 bases and J gave up 10 bases; unmatched junction bases: 3. The CDR3 extends over 12 amino acids. CDR1 KGHSH and CDR2 LQKENI come from the germline V gene. The chain's CDR3 is CASSPRTGEQFF. The CDR3 DNA follows: TGTGCCAGCTCACCTCGGACAGGAGAGCAGTTCTTC.

This clone has more than one count but fewer than ten. One junction end disagrees with the germline gene, perhaps due to a read error. V is TRBV10-3 and J is TRBJ2-7, with D possibly being TRBD1 (6 bases). Germline V gene data show CDR1 as ENHRY and CDR2 as SYGVKD. The CDR3 extends over 14 amino acids. The DNA of the CDR3 is TGTGCCATCAGTGAGTCGCTTCAGGGGATTTCGCTCAGTTTC. Protein: CAISESLQGISLSF.

The CDR3 region has the DNA TGCGCCAGCAGCTTGGTGGAAGGGACAGGAGCTTTCTTT. This gives the protein CASSLVEGTGAFF. The chain uses TRBV5-1 and TRBJ1-1; 8 bases map to TRBD1. Germline loops: CDR1 SGHRS, CDR2 YFSETQ. The CDR3 is 13 residues long. The V segment lost 0 bases and the J segment 10 bases; nucleotides outside the gene matches: 5.

The chain has TRBV18 and TRBJ2-2; the D is unclear. The CDR3 loop spans 12 amino acids. Germline-derived CDR1 and CDR2 are KGHSH and LQKENI. Trimming took 1 base from V and 7 from J, leaving 4 bases between them. The chain's CDR3 is CASSPQHGELFF. As DNA, the CDR3 is TGTGCCAGCTCACCACAGCACGGGGAGCTGTTTTTT.

The genes are TRBV5-1 and TRBJ2-1; D may be TRBD1 (6 bases). Germline CDR1 SGHRS, CDR2 YFSETQ. V dropped 1 base and J dropped 8 bases, with 19 bases sitting between them. The CDR3 has 16 amino acids. CDR3 protein: CASSLWGRAGNYEQFF. DNA of the CDR3: TGCGCCAGCAGCTTGTGGGGGCGGGCAGGTAATTATGAGCAGTTCTTC.

The chain links TRBV25-1 to TRBJ2-3; 8 nucleotides agree with TRBD1. V shed 5 bases, J shed 4 bases, and the junction held 8 bases outside the gene matches. This CDR3 has 15 amino acids. Germline CDR1 is MGHDK and CDR2 is SYGVNS. The chain's CDR3 is CASSPRDRPSDTQYF. Here the CDR3 DNA reads TGTGCCAGCAGTCCCCGGGACAGGCCCTCAGATACGCAGTATTTT. The whole variable domain, remainder taken from reference TRBV25-1 and TRBJ2-3, is EADIYQTPRYLVIGTGKKITLECSQTMGHDKMYWYQQDPGMELHLIHYSYGVNSTEKGDLSSESTVSRIRTEHFPLTLESARPSHTSQYLCASSPRDRPSDTQYFGPGTRLTVL.

The gene calls are TRBV9 and TRBJ2-3; 10 positions agree with TRBD2. The CDR3 length is 16 residues. Germline CDR1 SGDLS, CDR2 YYNGEE. The junction had 10 bases not matched to a gene; V was cut back by 4 bases and J by 5 bases. The CDR3 reads CASSPQRGGTVDTQYF. The CDR3 nucleotides read TGTGCCAGCAGCCCGCAGCGGGGGGGAACCGTAGATACGCAGTATTTT.

J is TRBJ2-3 and V is TRBV11-2; D unclear. Germline V gene sequence: CDR1 SGHAT, CDR2 FQNNGV. The CDR3 sequence is 12 residues long. V was cut by 3 bases and J by 2 bases, with 3 bases left in between. The CDR3 loop reads CASSLVTDTQYF. The CDR3 DNA follows: TGTGCCAGCAGCTTGGTCACAGATACGCAGTATTTT.

The chain couples TRBV30 to TRBJ1-4; the D gene is possibly TRBD1 (5 bases). Germline V gene lookup returns CDR1 GTSNPN and CDR2 SVGIG (reference sequence). Trimming left V 5 bases short and J 10 bases short, with 17 bases between. This CDR3 comprises 13 residues. The CDR3 spells CAWGGFGGGKLFF. DNA of the CDR3: TGTGCCTGGGGAGGGTTTGGGGGAGGAAAACTGTTTTTT.

The J gene is TRBJ1-2, the V gene TRBV30; maybe TRBD1 (5 bases). This CDR3 is 13 amino acids long. V lost 4 bases to trimming and J lost 6 bases, with 15 bases between them. The germline V gene encodes CDR1 GTSNPN and CDR2 SVGIG (reference sequence). The CDR3 sequence: CAWKFGGGHGYTF. The CDR3, as DNA: TGTGCCTGGAAGTTCGGGGGGGGTCATGGCTACACCTTC. Complete variable domain (other parts from reference TRBV30 and TRBJ1-2): SQTIHQWPATLVQPVGSPLSLECTVEGTSNPNLYWYRQAAGRGLQLLFYSVGIGQISSEVPQNLSASRPQDRQFILSSKKLLLSDSGFYLCAWKFGGGHGYTFGSGTRLTVV.

The chain joins TRBV5-1 to TRBJ2-2; TRBD2 matches at 8 bases. Germline V lookup: CDR1 SGHRS, CDR2 YFSETQ. V shed 4 bases, J shed 0 bases, and the junction held 5 bases outside the gene matches. CDR3 size: 16 residues. The CDR3 coding sequence is TGCGCCAGCAGCGCTCTAGCGGGTGCGAACACCGGGGAGCTGTTTTTT. It translates to CASSALAGANTGELFF.

About this clone itself: One junction end disagrees with the germline gene, perhaps due to a read error. This chain links TRBV9 with TRBJ1-6, with D perhaps matching TRBD1 (5 bases). The CDR3 sequence is 16 residues long. CDR1 and CDR2 (germline): SGDLS, YYNGEE. CDR3 in DNA: TGTGCCAGCAGCGTAGGGCCGATGGGGCATAACTCACCCCTCCACTTT. Residues: CASSVGPMGHNSPLHF.

J is TRBJ1-1 and V is TRBV15; D is ambiguous. The CDR3 loop spans 17 amino acids. Trimming removed 1 base at V and 2 bases at J, with 17 bases between. Germline V gene sequence: CDR1 LNHNV, CDR2 YYDKDF (reference sequence). Written as DNA, the CDR3 is TGTGCCACCAGCAGAGGTCCGTATGCTTCGGGTAACACTGAAGCTTTCTTT. Residues: CATSRGPYASGNTEAFF.

A single count supports this clone. The CDR3 sequence is CASSRGEGLSTGELFF. CDR3 coding DNA: TGTGCCAGCAGCCGAGGGGAGGGGCTATCCACCGGGGAGCTGTTTTTT. This chain joins TRBV28 and TRBJ2-2, with 7 bases identical to TRBD2. J was trimmed by 4 bases and V by 6 bases; bases with no gene match: 11. Germline CDR1 and CDR2: MDHEN and SYDVKM. The CDR3 has 16 residues.

J is TRBJ2-7 and V is TRBV7-6, with 8 bases identical to TRBD1. This CDR3 is built from 14 residues. V was pared by 6 bases and J by 1 base, with 5 bases of the junction left unmatched. CDR1 SGHVS and CDR2 FNYEAQ come from the germline V gene. CDR3 residues: CASSGRTGSYEQYF. CDR3 in DNA: TGTGCCAGCAGTGGCCGGACAGGGTCCTACGAGCAGTACTTC.